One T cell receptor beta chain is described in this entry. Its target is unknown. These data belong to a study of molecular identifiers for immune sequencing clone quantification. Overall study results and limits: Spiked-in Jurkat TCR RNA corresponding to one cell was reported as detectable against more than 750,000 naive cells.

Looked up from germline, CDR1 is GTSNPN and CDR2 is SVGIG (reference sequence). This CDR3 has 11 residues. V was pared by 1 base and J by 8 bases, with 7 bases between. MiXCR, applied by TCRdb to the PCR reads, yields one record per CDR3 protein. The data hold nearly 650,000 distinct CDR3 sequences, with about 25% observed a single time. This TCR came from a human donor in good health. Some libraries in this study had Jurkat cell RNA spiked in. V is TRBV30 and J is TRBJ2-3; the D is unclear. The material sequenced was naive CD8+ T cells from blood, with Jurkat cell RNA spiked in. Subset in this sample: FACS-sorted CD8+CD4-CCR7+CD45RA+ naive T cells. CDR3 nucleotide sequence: TGTGCCTGGAGTGAATCTGGTACGCAGTATTTT. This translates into CAWSESGTQYF.